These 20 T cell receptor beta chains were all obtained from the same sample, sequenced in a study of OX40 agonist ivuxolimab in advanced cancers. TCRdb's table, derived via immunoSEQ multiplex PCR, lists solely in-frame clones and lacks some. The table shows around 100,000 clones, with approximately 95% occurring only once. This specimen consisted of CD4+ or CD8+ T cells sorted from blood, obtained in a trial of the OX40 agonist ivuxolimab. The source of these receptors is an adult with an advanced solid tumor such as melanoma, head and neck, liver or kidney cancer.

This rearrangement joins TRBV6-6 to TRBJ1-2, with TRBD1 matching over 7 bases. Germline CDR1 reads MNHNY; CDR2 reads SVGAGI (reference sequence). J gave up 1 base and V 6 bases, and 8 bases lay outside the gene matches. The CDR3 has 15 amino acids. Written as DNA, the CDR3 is TGTGCCAGCAGAGTCCCGGGACAGTTTAACTATGGCTACACCTTC. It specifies CASRVPGQFNYGYTF.

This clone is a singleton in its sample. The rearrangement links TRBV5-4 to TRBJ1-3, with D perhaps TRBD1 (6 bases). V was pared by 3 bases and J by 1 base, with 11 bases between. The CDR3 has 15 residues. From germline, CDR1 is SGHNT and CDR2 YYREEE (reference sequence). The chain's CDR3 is CASSWGQGSGNTIYF. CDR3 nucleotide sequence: TGTGCCAGCAGCTGGGGCCAGGGGTCTGGAAACACCATATATTTT.

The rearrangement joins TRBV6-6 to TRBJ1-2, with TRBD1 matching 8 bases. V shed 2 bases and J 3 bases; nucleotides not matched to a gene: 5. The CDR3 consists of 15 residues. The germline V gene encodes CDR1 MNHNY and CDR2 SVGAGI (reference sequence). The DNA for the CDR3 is TGTGCCAGCAGTTACGCAGGGGGCGAAGACTATGGCTACACCTTC. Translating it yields CASSYAGGEDYGYTF.

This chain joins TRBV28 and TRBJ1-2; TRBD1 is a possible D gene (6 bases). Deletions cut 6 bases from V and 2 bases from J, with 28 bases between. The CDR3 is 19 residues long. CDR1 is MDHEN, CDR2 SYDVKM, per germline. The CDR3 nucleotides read TGTGCCAGCAGCCCCGAGGTGGAGTACTGGGGCAGGGGAAACTATGGCTACACCTTC. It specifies CASSPEVEYWGRGNYGYTF.

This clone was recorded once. The CDR3: CASTQGLAGDPLYNEQFF. Here the CDR3 DNA reads TGTGCCAGCACCCAGGGGCTAGCGGGAGACCCCCTCTACAATGAGCAGTTCTTC. The chain is built from TRBV7-9 and TRBJ2-1; TRBD2 matches 10 bases. There are 18 residues in the CDR3. V lost 7 bases, J lost 3 bases, and 15 bases stayed unmatched. Germline CDR1 SEHNR, CDR2 FQNEAQ (reference sequence).

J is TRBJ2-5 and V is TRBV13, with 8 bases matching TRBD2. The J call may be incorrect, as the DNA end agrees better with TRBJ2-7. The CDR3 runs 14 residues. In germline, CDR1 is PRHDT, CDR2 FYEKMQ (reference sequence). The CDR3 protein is CASRSTSGLYEQYF. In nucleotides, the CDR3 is TGTGCCAGCAGAAGCACTAGCGGACTCTACGAGCAGTACTTC.

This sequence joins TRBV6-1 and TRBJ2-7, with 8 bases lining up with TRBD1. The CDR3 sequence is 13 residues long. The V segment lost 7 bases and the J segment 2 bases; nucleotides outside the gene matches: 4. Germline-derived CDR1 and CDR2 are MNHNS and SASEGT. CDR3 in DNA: TGTGCCAGCAAGGGACAGGTAACCTACGAGCAGTACTTC. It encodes CASKGQVTYEQYF.

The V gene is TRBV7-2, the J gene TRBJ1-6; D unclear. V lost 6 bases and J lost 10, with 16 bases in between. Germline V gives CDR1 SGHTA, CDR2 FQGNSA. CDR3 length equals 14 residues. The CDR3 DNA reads TGTGCCAGCAGTCCGACCAGTAAAACCTCACCCCTCCACTTT. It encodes CASSPTSKTSPLHF.

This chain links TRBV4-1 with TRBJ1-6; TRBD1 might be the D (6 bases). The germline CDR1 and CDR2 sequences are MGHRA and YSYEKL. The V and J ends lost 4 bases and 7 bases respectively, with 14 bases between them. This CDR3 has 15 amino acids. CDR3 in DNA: TGCGCCAGCAGCCTAGAGTGGGACACGAATTCACCCCTCCACTTT. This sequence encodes CASSLEWDTNSPLHF.

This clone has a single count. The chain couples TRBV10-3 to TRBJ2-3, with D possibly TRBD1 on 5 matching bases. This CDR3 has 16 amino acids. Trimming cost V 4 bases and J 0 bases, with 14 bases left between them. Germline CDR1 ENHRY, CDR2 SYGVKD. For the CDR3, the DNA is TGTGCCATCAGTGTAACAGGAGAACATAGCACAGATACGCAGTATTTT. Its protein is CAISVTGEHSTDTQYF.

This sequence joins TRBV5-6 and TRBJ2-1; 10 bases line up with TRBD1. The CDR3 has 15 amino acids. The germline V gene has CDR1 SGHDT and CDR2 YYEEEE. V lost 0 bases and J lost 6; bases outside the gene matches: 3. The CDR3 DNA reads TGTGCCAGCAGCTTGGGGACAGGGGGTCCCAATGAGCAGTTCTTC. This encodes CASSLGTGGPNEQFF.

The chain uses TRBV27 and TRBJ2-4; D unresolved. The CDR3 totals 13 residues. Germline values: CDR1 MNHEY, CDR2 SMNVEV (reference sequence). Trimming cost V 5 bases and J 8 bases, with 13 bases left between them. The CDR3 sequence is CASSPAGWDIQYF. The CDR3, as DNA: TGTGCCAGCAGTCCCGCAGGATGGGACATTCAGTACTTC.

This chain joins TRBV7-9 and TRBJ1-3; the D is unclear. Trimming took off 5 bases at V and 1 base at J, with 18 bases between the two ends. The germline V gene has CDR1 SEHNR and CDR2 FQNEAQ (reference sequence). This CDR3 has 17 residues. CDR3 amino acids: CASSMTWEGLSGNTIYF. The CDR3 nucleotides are TGTGCCAGCAGCATGACCTGGGAGGGCTTATCTGGAAACACCATATATTTT.

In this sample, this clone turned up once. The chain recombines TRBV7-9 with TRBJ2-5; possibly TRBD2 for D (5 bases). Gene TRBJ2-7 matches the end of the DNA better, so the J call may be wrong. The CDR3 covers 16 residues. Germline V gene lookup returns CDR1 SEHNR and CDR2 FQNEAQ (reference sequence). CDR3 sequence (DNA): TGTGCCAGCAGCCCACCCGGAGGATTAAGCTCCTACGAGCAGTACTTC. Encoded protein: CASSPPGGLSSYEQYF.

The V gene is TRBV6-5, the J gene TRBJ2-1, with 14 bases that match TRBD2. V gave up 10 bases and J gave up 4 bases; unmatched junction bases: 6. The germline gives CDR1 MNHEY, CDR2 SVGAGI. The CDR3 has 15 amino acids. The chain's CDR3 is CAIARLAGGYNEQFF. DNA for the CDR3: TGTGCCATCGCTAGACTAGCGGGAGGGTACAATGAGCAGTTCTTC.

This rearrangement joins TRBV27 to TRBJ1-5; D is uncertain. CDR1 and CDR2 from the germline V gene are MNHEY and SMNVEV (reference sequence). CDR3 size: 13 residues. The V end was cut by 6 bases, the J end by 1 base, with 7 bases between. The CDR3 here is CASSDTSNQPQHF. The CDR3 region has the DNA TGTGCCAGCAGCGACACCAGCAATCAGCCCCAGCATTTT.

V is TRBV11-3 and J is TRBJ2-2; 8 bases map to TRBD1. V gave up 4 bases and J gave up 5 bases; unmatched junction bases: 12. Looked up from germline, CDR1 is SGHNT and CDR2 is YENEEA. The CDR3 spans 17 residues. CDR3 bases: TGTGCCAGCAGCTCACGACCAGGACAGGGTCGTACCGGGGAGCTGTTTTTT. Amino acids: CASSSRPGQGRTGELFF.

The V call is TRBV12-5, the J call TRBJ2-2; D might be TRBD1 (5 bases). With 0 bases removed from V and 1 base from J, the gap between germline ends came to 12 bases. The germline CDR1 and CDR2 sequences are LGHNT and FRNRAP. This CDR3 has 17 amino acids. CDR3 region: CASGLVGKRGNTGELFF. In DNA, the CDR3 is TGTGCTAGTGGTTTGGTAGGTAAAAGGGGGAACACCGGGGAGCTGTTTTTT.

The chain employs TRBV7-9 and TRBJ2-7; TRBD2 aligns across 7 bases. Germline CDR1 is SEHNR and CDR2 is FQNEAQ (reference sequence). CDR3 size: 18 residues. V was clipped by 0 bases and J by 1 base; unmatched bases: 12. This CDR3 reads CASSLAPPGGGKSYEQYF. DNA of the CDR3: TGTGCCAGCAGCTTAGCCCCCCCTGGGGGGGGGAAATCCTACGAGCAGTACTTC.

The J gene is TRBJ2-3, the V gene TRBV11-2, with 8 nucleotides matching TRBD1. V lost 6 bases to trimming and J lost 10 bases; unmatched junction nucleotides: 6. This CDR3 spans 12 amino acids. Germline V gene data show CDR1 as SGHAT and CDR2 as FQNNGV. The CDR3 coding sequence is TGTGCCAGCAGGACCACAGGGGGTGCGCAGTATTTT. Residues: CASRTTGGAQYF.